This paragraph covers one T cell receptor (beta chain) sequence. The data were taken from a study of TIL therapy for anti-PD-1-resistant metastatic lung cancer. Background on the study: Median tumor mutation burden was 1.5 mutations per megabase.

Time point defined: pre-treatment sample, taken before nivolumab and TIL therapy. This was the immunoSEQ v3 assay. Using immunoSEQ multiplex PCR, the repertoire was profiled, and TCRdb retains in-frame clones only, with some absent. The data contain around 33,000 clones, 74% of them seen just once; the ten biggest clones take up 2.5% to 3%. The CDR3 extends over 13 amino acids. Germline values: CDR1 SGHVS, CDR2 FQNEAQ. Trimming took off 5 bases at V and 3 bases at J, with 11 bases between the two ends. Sequencing was performed on blood, taken at baseline. The chain combines TRBV7-8 with TRBJ2-7; tentatively, D is TRBD1 (5 bases). This receptor was taken from a woman aged 30-79 years with non-small cell lung cancer. For the CDR3, the DNA is TGTGCCAGCAGCCGAAGTGACAGCTACGAGCAGTACTTC. This sequence encodes CASSRSDSYEQYF.